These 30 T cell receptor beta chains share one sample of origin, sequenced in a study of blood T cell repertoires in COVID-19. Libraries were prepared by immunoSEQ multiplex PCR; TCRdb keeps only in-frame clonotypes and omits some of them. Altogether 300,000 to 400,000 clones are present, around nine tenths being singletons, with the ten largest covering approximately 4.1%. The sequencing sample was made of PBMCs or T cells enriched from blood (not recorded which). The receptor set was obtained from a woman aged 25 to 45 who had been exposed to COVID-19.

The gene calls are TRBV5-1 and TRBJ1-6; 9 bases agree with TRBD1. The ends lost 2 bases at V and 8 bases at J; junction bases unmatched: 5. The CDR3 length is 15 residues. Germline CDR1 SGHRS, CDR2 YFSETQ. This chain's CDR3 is CASSFRDRDYSPLHF. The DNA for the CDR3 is TGCGCCAGCAGCTTTCGGGACAGGGATTATTCACCCCTCCACTTT. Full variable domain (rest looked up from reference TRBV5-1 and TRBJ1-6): KAGVTQTPRYLIKTRGQQVTLSCSPISGHRSVSWYQQTPGQGLQFLFEYFSETQRNKGNFPGRFSGRQFSNSRSEMNVSTLELGDSALYLCASSFRDRDYSPLHFGNGTRLTVT.

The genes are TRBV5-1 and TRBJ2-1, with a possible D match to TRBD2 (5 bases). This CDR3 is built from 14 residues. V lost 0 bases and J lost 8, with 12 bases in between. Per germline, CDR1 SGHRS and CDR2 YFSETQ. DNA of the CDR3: TGCGCCAGCAGCTTGGCCGCTAGCCGGGATGAGCAGTTCTTC. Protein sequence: CASSLAASRDEQFF.

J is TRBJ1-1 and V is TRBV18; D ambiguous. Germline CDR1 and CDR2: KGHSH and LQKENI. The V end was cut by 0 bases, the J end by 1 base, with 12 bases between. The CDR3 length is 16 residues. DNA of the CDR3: TGTGCCAGCTCACCACCCCAAGCCTCCCCGAACACTGAAGCTTTCTTT. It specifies CASSPPQASPNTEAFF. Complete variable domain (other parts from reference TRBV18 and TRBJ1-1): NAGVMQNPRHLVRRRGQEARLRCSPMKGHSHVYWYRQLPEEGLKFMVYLQKENIIDESGMPKERFSAEFPKEGPSILRIQQVVRGDSAAYFCASSPPQASPNTEAFFGQGTRLTVV.

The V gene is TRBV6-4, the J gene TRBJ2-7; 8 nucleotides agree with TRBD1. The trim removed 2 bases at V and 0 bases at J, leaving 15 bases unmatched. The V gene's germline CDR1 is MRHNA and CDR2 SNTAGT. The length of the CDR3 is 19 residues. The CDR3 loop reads CASSDLRDRPKGSSYEQYF. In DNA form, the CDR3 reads TGTGCCAGCAGTGACCTCCGGGACAGGCCTAAGGGAAGCTCCTACGAGCAGTACTTC.

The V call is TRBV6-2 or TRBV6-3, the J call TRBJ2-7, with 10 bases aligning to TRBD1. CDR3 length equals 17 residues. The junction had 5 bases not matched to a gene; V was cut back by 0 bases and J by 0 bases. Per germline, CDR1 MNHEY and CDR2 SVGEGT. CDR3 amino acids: CASSYSLGQGTSYEQYF. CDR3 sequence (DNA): TGTGCCAGCAGTTACTCATTGGGACAGGGGACCTCCTACGAGCAGTACTTC.

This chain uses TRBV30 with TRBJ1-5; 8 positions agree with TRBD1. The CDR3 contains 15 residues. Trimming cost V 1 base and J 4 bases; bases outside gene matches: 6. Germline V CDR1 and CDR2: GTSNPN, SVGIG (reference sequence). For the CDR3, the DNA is TGTGCCTGGAGTGGGACAGGGTTTGCTAATCAGCCCCAGCATTTT. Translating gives CAWSGTGFANQPQHF.

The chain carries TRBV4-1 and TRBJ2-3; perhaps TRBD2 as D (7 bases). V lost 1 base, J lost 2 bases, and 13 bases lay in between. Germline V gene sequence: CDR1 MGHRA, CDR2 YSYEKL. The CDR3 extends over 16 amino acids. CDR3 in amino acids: CASSQGGRGTTDTQYF. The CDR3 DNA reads TGCGCCAGCAGCCAAGGGGGGCGGGGGACCACAGATACGCAGTATTTT.

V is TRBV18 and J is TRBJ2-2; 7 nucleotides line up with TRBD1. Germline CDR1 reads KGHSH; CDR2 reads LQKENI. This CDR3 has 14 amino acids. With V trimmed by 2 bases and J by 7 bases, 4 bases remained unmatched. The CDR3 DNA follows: TGTGCCAGCTCACCAAATACAGGGGACGGGGAGCTGTTTTTT. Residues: CASSPNTGDGELFF. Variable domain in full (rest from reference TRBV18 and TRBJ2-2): NAGVMQNPRHLVRRRGQEARLRCSPMKGHSHVYWYRQLPEEGLKFMVYLQKENIIDESGMPKERFSAEFPKEGPSILRIQQVVRGDSAAYFCASSPNTGDGELFFGEGSRLTVL.

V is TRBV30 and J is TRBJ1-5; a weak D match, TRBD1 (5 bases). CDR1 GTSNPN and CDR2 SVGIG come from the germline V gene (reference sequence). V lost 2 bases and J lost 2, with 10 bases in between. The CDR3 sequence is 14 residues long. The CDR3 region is CAWSTSGGNQPQHF. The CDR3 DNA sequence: TGTGCCTGGAGTACCTCGGGGGGCAATCAGCCCCAGCATTTT. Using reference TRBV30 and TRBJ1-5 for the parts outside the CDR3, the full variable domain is SQTIHQWPATLVQPVGSPLSLECTVEGTSNPNLYWYRQAAGRGLQLLFYSVGIGQISSEVPQNLSASRPQDRQFILSSKKLLLSDSGFYLCAWSTSGGNQPQHFGDGTRLSIL.

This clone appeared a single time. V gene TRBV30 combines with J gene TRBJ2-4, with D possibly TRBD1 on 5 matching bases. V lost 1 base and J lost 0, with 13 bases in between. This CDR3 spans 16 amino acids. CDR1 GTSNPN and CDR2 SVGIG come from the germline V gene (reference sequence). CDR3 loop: CAWSGSTVQAKNIQYF. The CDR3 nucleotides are TGTGCCTGGAGTGGATCGACAGTCCAAGCCAAAAACATTCAGTACTTC.

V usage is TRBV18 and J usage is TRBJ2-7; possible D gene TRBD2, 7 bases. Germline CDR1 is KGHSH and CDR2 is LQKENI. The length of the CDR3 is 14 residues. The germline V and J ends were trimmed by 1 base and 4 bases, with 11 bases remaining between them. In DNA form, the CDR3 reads TGTGCCAGCTCACCACGGGGGGGCCCGTACGAGCAGTACTTC. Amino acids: CASSPRGGPYEQYF.

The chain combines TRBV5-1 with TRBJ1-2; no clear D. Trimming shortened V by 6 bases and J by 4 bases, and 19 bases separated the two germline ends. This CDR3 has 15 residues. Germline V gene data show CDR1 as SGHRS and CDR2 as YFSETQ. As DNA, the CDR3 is TGCGCCAGCAAGCAAGGAGGGAGAGGGATCTATGGCTACACCTTC. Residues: CASKQGGRGIYGYTF.

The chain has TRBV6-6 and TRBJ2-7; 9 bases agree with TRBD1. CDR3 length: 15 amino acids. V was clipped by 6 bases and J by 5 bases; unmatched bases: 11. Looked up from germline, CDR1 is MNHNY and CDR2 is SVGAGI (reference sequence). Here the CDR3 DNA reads TGTGCCAGCAGGCTAGCCCGGGACAGGGTGCACGAGCAGTACTTC. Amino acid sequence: CASRLARDRVHEQYF.

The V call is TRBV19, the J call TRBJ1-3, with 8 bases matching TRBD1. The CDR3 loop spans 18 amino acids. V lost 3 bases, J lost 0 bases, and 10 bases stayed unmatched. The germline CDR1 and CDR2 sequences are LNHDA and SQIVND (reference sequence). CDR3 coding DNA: TGTGCCAGTAGTATGGGCGGGCAGGGGGCCTCCTCTGGAAACACCATATATTTT. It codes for CASSMGGQGASSGNTIYF.

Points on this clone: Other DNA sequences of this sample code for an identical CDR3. This CDR3 reads CASSLSGPSTDTQYF. The CDR3, as DNA: TGCGCCAGCAGCCTTAGCGGGCCTAGCACAGATACGCAGTATTTT. The rearrangement uses TRBV5-1 and TRBJ2-3, with TRBD2 matching 7 bases. There are 15 residues in the CDR3. Germline loops: CDR1 SGHRS, CDR2 YFSETQ. Trimming at V came to 4 bases and at J to 0 bases, leaving 5 bases not matched to a gene. Using reference TRBV5-1 and TRBJ2-3 for the parts outside the CDR3, the full variable domain is KAGVTQTPRYLIKTRGQQVTLSCSPISGHRSVSWYQQTPGQGLQFLFEYFSETQRNKGNFPGRFSGRQFSNSRSEMNVSTLELGDSALYLCASSLSGPSTDTQYFGPGTRLTVL.

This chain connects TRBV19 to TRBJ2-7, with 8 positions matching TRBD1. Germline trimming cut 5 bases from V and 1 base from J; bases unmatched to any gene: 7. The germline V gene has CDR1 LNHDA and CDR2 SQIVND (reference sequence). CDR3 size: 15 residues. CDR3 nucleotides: TGTGCCAGTAGTGGCCTACGGGACAGGTCCTACGAGCAGTACTTC. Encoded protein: CASSGLRDRSYEQYF.

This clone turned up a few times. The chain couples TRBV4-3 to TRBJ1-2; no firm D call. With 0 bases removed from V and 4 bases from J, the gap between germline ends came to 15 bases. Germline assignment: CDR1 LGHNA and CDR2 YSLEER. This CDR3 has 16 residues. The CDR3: CASSQDYEGSTYGYTF. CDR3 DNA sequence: TGCGCCAGCAGCCAAGACTATGAGGGATCGACCTATGGCTACACCTTC.

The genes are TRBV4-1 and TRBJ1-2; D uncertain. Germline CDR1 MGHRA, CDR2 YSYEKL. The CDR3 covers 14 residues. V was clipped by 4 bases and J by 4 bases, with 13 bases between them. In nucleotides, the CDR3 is TGCGCCAGCAGCCCCCCCGACATCACCTATGGCTACACCTTC. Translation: CASSPPDITYGYTF.

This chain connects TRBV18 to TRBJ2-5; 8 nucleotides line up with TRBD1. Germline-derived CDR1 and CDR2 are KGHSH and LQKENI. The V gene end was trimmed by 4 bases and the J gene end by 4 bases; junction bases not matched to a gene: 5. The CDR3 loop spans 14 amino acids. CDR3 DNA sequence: TGTGCCAGCTCACTTGGACAGGGTGGAGAGACCCAGTACTTC. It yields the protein CASSLGQGGETQYF.

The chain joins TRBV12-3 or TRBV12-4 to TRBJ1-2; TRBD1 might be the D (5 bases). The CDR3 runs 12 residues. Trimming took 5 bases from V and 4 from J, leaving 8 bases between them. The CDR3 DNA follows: TGTGCCAGCAGTCGACAGTTCTATGGCTACACCTTC. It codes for CASSRQFYGYTF.

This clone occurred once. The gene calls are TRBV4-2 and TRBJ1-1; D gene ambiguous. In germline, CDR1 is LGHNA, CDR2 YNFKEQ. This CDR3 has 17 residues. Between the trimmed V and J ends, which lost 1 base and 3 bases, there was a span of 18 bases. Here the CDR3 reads CASSQGLVWHQDTEAFF. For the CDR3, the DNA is TGTGCCAGCAGCCAAGGACTAGTTTGGCATCAGGACACTGAAGCTTTCTTT.

CDR3 in amino acids: CASSGRGRGGYTF. The CDR3, as DNA: TGTGCCAGCAGCGGCAGGGGGCGAGGTGGCTACACCTTC. The chain couples TRBV6-5 to TRBJ1-2; 8 bases line up with TRBD1. The junction had 7 bases not matched to a gene; V was cut back by 6 bases and J by 7 bases. The germline V gene encodes CDR1 MNHEY and CDR2 SVGAGI. This CDR3 is built from 13 residues.

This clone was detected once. CDR3 nucleotides: TGTGCCAGCAGCCAATGGAGAAACACCGGGGAGCTGTTTTTT. Its protein is CASSQWRNTGELFF. V gene TRBV3-1 (or the pseudogene TRBV3-2) combines with J gene TRBJ2-2; D not certain. There are 14 residues in the CDR3. Per the germline V gene, CDR1 is LGHDT and CDR2 is YNNKEL (reference sequence). The ends were cut back, 2 bases at V and 2 bases at J, with 6 bases in the middle.

The CDR3 region has the DNA TGCGCCAGCAGCCTTGGTAGCGGGGGTGATGAGCAGTTCTTC. This encodes CASSLGSGGDEQFF. The chain carries TRBV4-3 and TRBJ2-1; TRBD2 aligns across 9 bases. The V segment lost 4 bases and the J segment 8 bases; nucleotides outside the gene matches: 6. Germline V gene lookup returns CDR1 LGHNA and CDR2 YSLEER. The CDR3 has 14 amino acids.

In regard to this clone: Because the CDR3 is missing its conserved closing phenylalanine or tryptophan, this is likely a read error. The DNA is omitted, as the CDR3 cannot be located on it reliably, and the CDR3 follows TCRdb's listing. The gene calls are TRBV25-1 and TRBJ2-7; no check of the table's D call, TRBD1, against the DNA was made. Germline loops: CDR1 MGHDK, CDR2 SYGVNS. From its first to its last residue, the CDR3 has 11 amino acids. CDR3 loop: CASSEGYRVEL.

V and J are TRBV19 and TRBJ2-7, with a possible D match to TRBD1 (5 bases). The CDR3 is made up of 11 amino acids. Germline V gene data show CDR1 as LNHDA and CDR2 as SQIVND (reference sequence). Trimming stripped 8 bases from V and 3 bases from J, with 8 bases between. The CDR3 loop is CASSQGYEQYF. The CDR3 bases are TGTGCCAGTTCTCAGGGCTACGAGCAGTACTTC.

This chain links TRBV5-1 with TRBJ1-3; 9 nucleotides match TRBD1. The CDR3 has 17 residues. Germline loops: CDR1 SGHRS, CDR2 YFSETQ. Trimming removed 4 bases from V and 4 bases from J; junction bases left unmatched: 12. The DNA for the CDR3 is TGCGCCAGCAGCCCCGGGACAGGGACCTTTTGGGGAAACACCATATATTTT. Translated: CASSPGTGTFWGNTIYF.

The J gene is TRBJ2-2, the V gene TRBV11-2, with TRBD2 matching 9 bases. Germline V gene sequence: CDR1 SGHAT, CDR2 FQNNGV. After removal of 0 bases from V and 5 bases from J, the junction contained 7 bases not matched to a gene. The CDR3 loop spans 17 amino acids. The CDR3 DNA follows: TGTGCCAGCAGCTTAGATCTTTTAGCGGGGGTGACCGGGGAGCTGTTTTTT. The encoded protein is CASSLDLLAGVTGELFF.

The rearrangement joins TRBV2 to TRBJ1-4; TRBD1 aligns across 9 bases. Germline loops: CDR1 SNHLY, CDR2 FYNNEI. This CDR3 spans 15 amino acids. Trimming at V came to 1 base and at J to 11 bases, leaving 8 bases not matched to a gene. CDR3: CASSEVNPGTGKLFF. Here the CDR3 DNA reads TGTGCCAGCAGTGAAGTGAACCCCGGGACAGGGAAACTGTTTTTT.

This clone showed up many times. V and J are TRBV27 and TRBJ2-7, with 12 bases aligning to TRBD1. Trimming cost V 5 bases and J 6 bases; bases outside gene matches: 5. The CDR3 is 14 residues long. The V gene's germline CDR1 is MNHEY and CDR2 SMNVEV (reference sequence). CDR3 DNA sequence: TGTGCCAGCAGTACCGGGACAGGGGGCGTCGAGCAGTACTTC. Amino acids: CASSTGTGGVEQYF.